The 14 T cell receptor beta chains below all came from one sample that was sequenced in a study of blood T cell repertoires in COVID-19. Profiling relied on immunoSEQ multiplex PCR, and the TCRdb table lists in-frame clones only, not all of them. There are roughly 280,000 clones in the sample; approximately 92% occur only once, and 2.4% lies in the top ten. Sequences were obtained from PBMCs or T cells enriched from blood (not recorded which). Every receptor here comes from a woman aged 18 to 35 who had recovered from COVID-19.

This chain links TRBV5-1 with TRBJ1-1, with D uncertain. CDR1 is SGHRS, CDR2 YFSETQ, per germline. V lost 5 bases to trimming and J lost 7 bases, with 9 bases between them. The CDR3 is made up of 11 amino acids. The CDR3 reads CASRETVEAFF. As DNA, the CDR3 is TGCGCCAGCAGGGAGACCGTTGAAGCTTTCTTT. The full variable domain, with the rest looked up from reference TRBV5-1 and TRBJ1-1, is KAGVTQTPRYLIKTRGQQVTLSCSPISGHRSVSWYQQTPGQGLQFLFEYFSETQRNKGNFPGRFSGRQFSNSRSEMNVSTLELGDSALYLCASRETVEAFFGQGTRLTVV.

This chain uses TRBV19 with TRBJ2-5; 7 bases match TRBD2. The CDR3 contains 15 residues. Germline values: CDR1 LNHDA, CDR2 SQIVND (reference sequence). Trimming at V came to 6 bases and at J to 2 bases, leaving 9 bases not matched to a gene. The DNA of the CDR3 is TGTGCCAGTAGCATCGGACTAGTAACGCAAGAGACCCAGTACTTC. Encoded protein: CASSIGLVTQETQYF.

This chain links TRBV6-6 with TRBJ2-7, with D tentatively TRBD2 (5 bases). There are 14 residues in the CDR3. The germline V gene encodes CDR1 MNHNY and CDR2 SVGAGI (reference sequence). Trimming took off 2 bases at V and 2 bases at J, with 10 bases between the two ends. DNA of the CDR3: TGTGCCAGCAGTTACGACTACCTTACCTACGAGCAGTACTTC. Its protein product is CASSYDYLTYEQYF.

The J gene is TRBJ2-3, the V gene TRBV11-2; 8 nucleotides line up with TRBD2. CDR1 and CDR2 from the germline V gene are SGHAT and FQNNGV. Losses at the gene ends were 5 bases for V and 7 bases for J; bases not matched to a gene: 8. This CDR3 contains 14 residues. The CDR3 sequence: CASSIYGGEYTQYF. In nucleotides, the CDR3 is TGTGCCAGCAGCATATACGGGGGGGAATATACGCAGTATTTT.

The V call is TRBV5-1, the J call TRBJ1-2; D uncertain. The V gene's germline CDR1 is SGHRS and CDR2 YFSETQ. Trimming removed 0 bases from V and 8 bases from J, with 14 bases in between. The CDR3 consists of 14 residues. CDR3 bases: TGCGCCAGCAGCTTGGTGCCAGCCGGGGAGGGCTACACCTTC. Translating it yields CASSLVPAGEGYTF.

The chain combines TRBV25-1 with TRBJ2-7; tentatively, D is TRBD1 (6 bases). Germline CDR1 and CDR2: MGHDK and SYGVNS. With 6 bases removed from V and 3 bases from J, the gap between germline ends came to 12 bases. This CDR3 has 13 amino acids. The CDR3 protein is CASRMTGIYEQYF. The DNA for the CDR3 is TGTGCCAGCAGGATGACAGGAATCTACGAGCAGTACTTC.

This chain uses TRBV9 with TRBJ1-1, with 8 bases that match TRBD1. J was trimmed by 5 bases and V by 4 bases; bases with no gene match: 13. Germline lookup yields CDR1 SGDLS and CDR2 YYNGEE. The CDR3 extends over 16 amino acids. CDR3 sequence (DNA): TGTGCCAGCAGCCTTGGGACAGGTCTGAGGCAGACTGAAGCTTTCTTT. Amino acids: CASSLGTGLRQTEAFF. The variable domain in full, completed from reference TRBV9 and TRBJ1-1, reads DSGVTQTPKHLITATGQRVTLRCSPRSGDLSVYWYQQSLDQGLQFLIQYYNGEERAKGNILERFSAQQFPDLHSELNLSSLELGDSALYFCASSLGTGLRQTEAFFGQGTRLTVV.

The chain joins TRBV30 to TRBJ1-4; TRBD1 matches at 7 bases. Germline CDR1 GTSNPN, CDR2 SVGIG (reference sequence). CDR3 length equals 11 residues. Losses at the gene ends were 7 bases for V and 8 bases for J; bases not matched to a gene: 4. CDR3 DNA sequence: TGTGCCTCTGGGACAGCGGAAAAACTGTTTTTT. Translation gives CASGTAEKLFF.

The chain is built from TRBV19 and TRBJ1-2, with a possible D match to TRBD1 (5 bases). Germline lookup yields CDR1 LNHDA and CDR2 SQIVND (reference sequence). The CDR3 contains 15 residues. V gave up 3 bases and J gave up 2 bases, with 13 bases separating them. The CDR3 protein is CASSINPGSNYGYTF. The CDR3, as DNA: TGTGCCAGTAGTATTAATCCAGGGTCGAACTATGGCTACACCTTC.

The chain carries TRBV10-3 and TRBJ1-2, with D possibly TRBD1 on 5 matching bases. The CDR3 is made up of 16 amino acids. Trimming removed 7 bases at V and 2 bases at J, with 20 bases between. Germline lookup yields CDR1 ENHRY and CDR2 SYGVKD. CDR3 amino acids: CAIKNGTLVLNYGYTF. The DNA for the CDR3 is TGTGCCATCAAGAACGGGACTCTGGTTTTGAACTATGGCTACACCTTC.

The CDR3: CASRPGLGGLAQHF. The CDR3 coding sequence is TGTGCCAGCAGGCCCGGGCTGGGCGGGTTGGCCCAGCATTTT. This rearrangement joins TRBV6-5 to TRBJ1-5; no clear D. The length of the CDR3 is 14 residues. Germline V gene data show CDR1 as MNHEY and CDR2 as SVGAGI. V lost 6 bases, J lost 11 bases, and 20 bases lay in between.

The V and J genes are TRBV6-5 and TRBJ1-1; D is unclear. The CDR3 runs 13 residues. V shed 5 bases and J shed 12 bases, with 19 bases lying between them. In germline, CDR1 is MNHEY, CDR2 SVGAGI. CDR3 coding DNA: TGTGCCAGCAGTCCTAGGAGACTTACCCCTTCTTTCTTT. Protein product: CASSPRRLTPSFF.

The CDR3 here is CASCGGDDLLRQNLHF. DNA of the CDR3: TGTGCCAGCTGTGGCGGAGACGACCTCCTTCGCCAAAACCTCCACTTT. J is TRBJ1-6 and V is TRBV2; no reliable D call. Trimming removed 8 bases at V and 15 bases at J, with 29 bases between. Germline V gene sequence: CDR1 SNHLY, CDR2 FYNNEI. The CDR3 consists of 16 residues.

This clone was recorded once. The rearrangement joins TRBV14 to TRBJ2-3; no reliable D call. Trimming shortened V by 5 bases and J by 3 bases, and 9 bases separated the two germline ends. In germline, CDR1 is SGHDN, CDR2 FVKESK. The CDR3 length is 13 residues. Here the CDR3 reads CASSSVITDTQYF. CDR3 bases: TGTGCCAGCAGCAGCGTTATTACAGATACGCAGTATTTT.